The rows below give T cell receptor beta chains drawn from one sample of a study of blood T cells in healthy people across ages. TCRdb ran MiXCR on the 5' RACE reads and lists one entry per CDR3 protein. The sample records 850,000 or so distinct CDR3 sequences, 29% being singletons. Sequences were obtained from blood. Receptors originate from a woman aged 80 or over in good health. The conserved cysteine and the conserved F or W are not part of the CDR3 here.

j_gene: TRBJ2-2; v_gene: TRBV6-2/TRBV6-3; len: 13; CDR3aa: ASTTMRPGTGELF
j_gene: TRBJ2-4; v_gene: TRBV2; len: 13; CDR3aa: ASSEEVLAKNIQY
j_gene: TRBJ2-3; v_gene: TRBV19; len: 12; CDR3aa: ASSIGGSADTQY
j_gene: TRBJ2-5; v_gene: TRBV9; len: 14; CDR3aa: ASSEAGGLFGETQY
j_gene: TRBJ2-5; v_gene: TRBV9; len: 11; CDR3aa: ASSQQGSETQY
j_gene: TRBJ2-5; v_gene: TRBV5-1; len: 12; CDR3aa: ASSFLQGGETQY
j_gene: TRBJ1-1; v_gene: TRBV14; len: 14; CDR3aa: ASSHAGFRPNTEAF
j_gene: TRBJ2-5; v_gene: TRBV29-1; len: 8; CDR3aa: SVGTGTQY
j_gene: TRBJ2-5; v_gene: TRBV7-2; len: 12; CDR3aa: ASSLGGPLETQY
j_gene: TRBJ2-1; v_gene: TRBV7-2; len: 16; CDR3aa: ASSLRLAGAPSYNEQF
j_gene: TRBJ2-7; v_gene: TRBV5-4; len: 13; CDR3aa: ASSRGQPSYNEQY
j_gene: TRBJ2-3; v_gene: TRBV27; len: 12; CDR3aa: ASQRSGRRDTQY
j_gene: TRBJ1-1; v_gene: TRBV30; len: 9; CDR3aa: AWGGYTEAF
j_gene: TRBJ2-7; v_gene: TRBV30; len: 11; CDR3aa: AWSMSRSYEQY
j_gene: TRBJ2-1; v_gene: TRBV20-1; len: 13; CDR3aa: SGTQTGRLGNEQF
j_gene: TRBJ1-2; v_gene: TRBV10-2; len: 12; CDR3aa: ASSELRQGVGYT
j_gene: TRBJ1-5; v_gene: TRBV12-3/TRBV12-4; len: 13; CDR3aa: ASSLGGGGNQPQH
j_gene: TRBJ2-2; v_gene: TRBV12-3/TRBV12-4; len: 11; CDR3aa: ASSLGAVGGLF
j_gene: TRBJ2-1; v_gene: TRBV7-9; len: 12; CDR3aa: ASSLGQGSGEQF
j_gene: TRBJ1-2; v_gene: TRBV5-1; len: 12; CDR3aa: ASSTGASGYGYT
j_gene: TRBJ1-1; v_gene: TRBV5-6; len: 12; CDR3aa: ASSPGGWNTEAF
j_gene: TRBJ2-3; v_gene: TRBV7-9; len: 14; CDR3aa: ASSQGDRVSTDTQY
j_gene: TRBJ2-5; v_gene: TRBV18; len: 12; CDR3aa: ASSAVDRQETQY
j_gene: .; v_gene: TRBV7-2; len: 13; CDR3aa: ASSPSASGGFEQY
j_gene: TRBJ1-4; v_gene: TRBV30; len: 12; CDR3aa: AWSIGQGKEKLF
j_gene: TRBJ2-3; v_gene: TRBV7-2; len: 14; CDR3aa: ASSPRTSGTTDTQY
j_gene: TRBJ1-1; v_gene: TRBV6-1; len: 15; CDR3aa: ASSGTPGAIGNTEAF
j_gene: TRBJ1-1; v_gene: TRBV4-1; len: 14; CDR3aa: ASSHPRTGENTEAF
j_gene: TRBJ1-6; v_gene: TRBV5-4; len: 16; CDR3aa: ASSHPGQGRGPNSPLH
j_gene: TRBJ2-2; v_gene: TRBV6-1; len: 11; CDR3aa: ASSPRGPGELF
j_gene: TRBJ2-5; v_gene: TRBV28; len: 12; CDR3aa: ASSDYKGEETRY
j_gene: TRBJ2-7; v_gene: TRBV28; len: 11; CDR3aa: ASRDRGGHEQY
j_gene: TRBJ1-2; v_gene: TRBV10-3; len: 12; CDR3aa: AISESGGGYGYT
j_gene: TRBJ2-5; v_gene: TRBV3-1; len: 13; CDR3aa: ASRPTGTRQETQY
j_gene: TRBJ2-5; v_gene: TRBV29-1; len: 12; CDR3aa: SVGGGTRQETQY
j_gene: TRBJ2-2; v_gene: TRBV7-3; len: 12; CDR3aa: ASSRYLGTGELF